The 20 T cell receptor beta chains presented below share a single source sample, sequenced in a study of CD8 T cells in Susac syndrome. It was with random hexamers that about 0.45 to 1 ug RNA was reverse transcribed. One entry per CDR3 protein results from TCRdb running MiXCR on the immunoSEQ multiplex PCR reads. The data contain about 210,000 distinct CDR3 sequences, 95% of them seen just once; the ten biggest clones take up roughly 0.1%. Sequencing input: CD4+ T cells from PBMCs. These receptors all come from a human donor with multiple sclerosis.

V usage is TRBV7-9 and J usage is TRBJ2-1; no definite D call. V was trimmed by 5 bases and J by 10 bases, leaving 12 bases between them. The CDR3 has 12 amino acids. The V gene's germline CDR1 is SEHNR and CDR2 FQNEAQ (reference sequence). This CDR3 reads CASSPTFGEQFF. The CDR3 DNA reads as TGTGCCAGCAGCCCGACATTCGGGGAGCAGTTCTTC.

CDR3 amino acids: CASSPIRPTDTQYF. DNA of the CDR3: TGTGCCAGCAGCCCCATTCGCCCCACAGATACGCAGTATTTT. This rearrangement joins TRBV27 to TRBJ2-3, with D uncertain. Germline V lookup: CDR1 MNHEY, CDR2 SMNVEV (reference sequence). The V end lost 6 bases, the J end lost 2 bases, and 12 bases lay between the germline ends. CDR3 length equals 14 residues.

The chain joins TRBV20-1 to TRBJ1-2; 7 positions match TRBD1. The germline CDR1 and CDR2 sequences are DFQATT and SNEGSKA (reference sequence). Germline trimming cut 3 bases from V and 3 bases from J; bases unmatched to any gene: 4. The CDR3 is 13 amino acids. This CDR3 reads CSASSGTDYGYTF. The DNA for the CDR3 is TGCAGTGCTAGTTCCGGGACAGACTATGGCTACACCTTC.

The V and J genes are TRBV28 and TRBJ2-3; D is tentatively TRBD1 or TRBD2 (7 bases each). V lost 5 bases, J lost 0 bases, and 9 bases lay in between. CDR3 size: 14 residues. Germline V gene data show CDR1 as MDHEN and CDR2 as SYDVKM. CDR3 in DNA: TGTGCCAGCAGTCAGGGGGGGAGCACAGATACGCAGTATTTT. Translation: CASSQGGSTDTQYF.

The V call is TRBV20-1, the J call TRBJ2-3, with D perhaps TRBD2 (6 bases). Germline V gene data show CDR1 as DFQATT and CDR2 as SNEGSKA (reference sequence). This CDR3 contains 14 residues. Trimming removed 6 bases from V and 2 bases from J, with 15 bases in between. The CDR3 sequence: CSAPGGAVTDTQYF. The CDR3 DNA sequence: TGCAGTGCCCCCGGGGGAGCGGTCACAGATACGCAGTATTTT.

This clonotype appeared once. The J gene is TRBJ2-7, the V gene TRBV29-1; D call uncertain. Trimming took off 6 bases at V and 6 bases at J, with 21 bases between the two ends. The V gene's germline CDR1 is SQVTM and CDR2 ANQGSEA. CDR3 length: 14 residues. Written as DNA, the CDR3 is TGCAGCGTAGGACCCGGCGGCCTTGCCGTCGAGCAGTACTTC. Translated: CSVGPGGLAVEQYF.

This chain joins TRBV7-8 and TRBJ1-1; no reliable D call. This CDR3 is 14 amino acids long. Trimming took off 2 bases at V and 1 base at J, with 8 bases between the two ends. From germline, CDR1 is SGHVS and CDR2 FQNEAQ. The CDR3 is CASSLSLANTEAFF. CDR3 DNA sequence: TGTGCCAGCAGCTTAAGTCTGGCGAACACTGAAGCTTTCTTT.

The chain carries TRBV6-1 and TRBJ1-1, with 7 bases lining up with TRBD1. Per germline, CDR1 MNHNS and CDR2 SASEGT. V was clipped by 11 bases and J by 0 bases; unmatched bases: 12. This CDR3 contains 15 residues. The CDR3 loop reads CAATRAGGMNTEAFF. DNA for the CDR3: TGTGCCGCGACTAGGGCAGGGGGGATGAACACTGAAGCTTTCTTT.

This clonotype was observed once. CDR3 nucleotides: TGTGCCAGCAGTGAACAGCTCCTCCTGAGTGGCGAGCAGTACTTC. It translates to CASSEQLLLSGEQYF. The rearrangement joins TRBV2 to TRBJ2-7; D call uncertain. The germline CDR1 and CDR2 sequences are SNHLY and FYNNEI. Trimming removed 2 bases at V and 6 bases at J, with 17 bases between. The CDR3 has 15 amino acids. Using reference TRBV2 and TRBJ2-7 for the parts outside the CDR3, the full variable domain is EPEVTQTPSHQVTQMGQEVILRCVPISNHLYFYWYRQILGQKVEFLVSFYNNEISEKSEIFDDQFSVERPDGSNFTLKIRSTKLEDSAMYFCASSEQLLLSGEQYFGPGTRLTVT.

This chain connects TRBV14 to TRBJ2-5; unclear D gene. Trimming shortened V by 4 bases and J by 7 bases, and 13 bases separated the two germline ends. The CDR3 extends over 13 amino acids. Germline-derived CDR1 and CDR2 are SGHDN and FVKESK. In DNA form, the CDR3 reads TGTGCCAGCAGCCCATACCCCCGGGTGACCCAGTACTTC. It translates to CASSPYPRVTQYF.

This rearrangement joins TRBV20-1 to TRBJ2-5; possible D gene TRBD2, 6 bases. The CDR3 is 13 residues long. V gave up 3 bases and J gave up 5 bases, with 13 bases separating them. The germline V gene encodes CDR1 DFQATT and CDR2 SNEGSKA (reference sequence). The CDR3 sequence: CSARVSGVETQYF. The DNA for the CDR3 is TGCAGTGCTAGGGTCTCGGGGGTGGAGACCCAGTACTTC.

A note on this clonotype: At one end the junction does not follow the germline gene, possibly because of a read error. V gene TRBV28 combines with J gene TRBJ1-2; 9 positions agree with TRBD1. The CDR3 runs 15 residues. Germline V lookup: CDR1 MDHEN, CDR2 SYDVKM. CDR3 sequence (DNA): TGTGCCAGCAGTCCTCCGGGACAGGGCTCCTATAGCTACACCTTC. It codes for CASSPPGQGSYSYTF.

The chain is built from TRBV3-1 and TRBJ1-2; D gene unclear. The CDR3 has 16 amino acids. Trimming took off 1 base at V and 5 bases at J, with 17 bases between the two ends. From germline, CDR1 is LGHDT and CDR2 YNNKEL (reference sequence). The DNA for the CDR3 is TGTGCCAGCAGCCAAGTAAGAAGGGCCGCGGGTTATGGCTACACCTTC. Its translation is CASSQVRRAAGYGYTF. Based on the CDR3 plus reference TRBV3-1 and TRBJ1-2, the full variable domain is DTAVSQTPKYLVTQMGNDKSIKCEQNLGHDTMYWYKQDSKKFLKIMFSYNNKELIINETVPNRFSPKSPDKAHLNLHINSLELGDSAVYFCASSQVRRAAGYGYTFGSGTRLTVV.

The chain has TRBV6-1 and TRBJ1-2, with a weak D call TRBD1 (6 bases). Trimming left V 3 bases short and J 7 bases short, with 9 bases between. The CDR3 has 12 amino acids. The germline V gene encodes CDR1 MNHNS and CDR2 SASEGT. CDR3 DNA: TGTGCCAGCAGTGACGACAGGACTGGCTACACCTTC. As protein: CASSDDRTGYTF.

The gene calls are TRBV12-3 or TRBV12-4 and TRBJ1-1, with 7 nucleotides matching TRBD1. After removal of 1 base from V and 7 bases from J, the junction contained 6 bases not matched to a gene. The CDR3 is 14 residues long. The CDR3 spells CASSLGQGSGEAFF. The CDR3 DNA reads TGTGCCAGCAGTTTAGGACAGGGCTCAGGTGAAGCTTTCTTT.

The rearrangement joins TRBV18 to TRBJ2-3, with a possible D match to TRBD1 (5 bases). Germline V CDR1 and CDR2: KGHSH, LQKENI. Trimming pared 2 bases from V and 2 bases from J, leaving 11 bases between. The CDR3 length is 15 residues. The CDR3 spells CASSPSAGPTDTQYF. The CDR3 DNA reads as TGTGCCAGCTCACCATCGGCAGGGCCCACAGATACGCAGTATTTT.

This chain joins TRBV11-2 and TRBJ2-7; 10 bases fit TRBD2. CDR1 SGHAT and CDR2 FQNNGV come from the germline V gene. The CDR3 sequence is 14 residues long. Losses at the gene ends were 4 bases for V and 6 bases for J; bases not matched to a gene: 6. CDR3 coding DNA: TGTGCCAGCAGCTCCCGGACTAGCGGCGTCGAGCAGTACTTC. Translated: CASSSRTSGVEQYF.

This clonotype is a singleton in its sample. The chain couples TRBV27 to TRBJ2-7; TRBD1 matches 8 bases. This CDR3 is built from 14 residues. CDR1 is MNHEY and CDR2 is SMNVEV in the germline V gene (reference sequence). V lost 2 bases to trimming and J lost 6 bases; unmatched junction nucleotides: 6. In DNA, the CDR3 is TGTGCCAGCAGTTTAACCAGGGGGCGATCCGAGCAGTACTTC. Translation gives CASSLTRGRSEQYF.

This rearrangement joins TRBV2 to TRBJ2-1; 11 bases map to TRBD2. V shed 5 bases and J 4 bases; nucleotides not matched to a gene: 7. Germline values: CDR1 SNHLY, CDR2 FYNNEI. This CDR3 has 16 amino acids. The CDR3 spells CASSLRTSGPYNEQFF. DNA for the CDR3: TGTGCCAGCAGTCTACGGACTAGCGGGCCTTACAATGAGCAGTTCTTC.

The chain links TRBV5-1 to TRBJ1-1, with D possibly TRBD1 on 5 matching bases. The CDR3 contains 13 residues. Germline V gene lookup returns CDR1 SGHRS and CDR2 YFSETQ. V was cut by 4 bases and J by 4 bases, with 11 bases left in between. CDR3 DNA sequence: TGCGCCAGCAGCCGTAATGGGGGCACTGAAGCTTTCTTT. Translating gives CASSRNGGTEAFF.